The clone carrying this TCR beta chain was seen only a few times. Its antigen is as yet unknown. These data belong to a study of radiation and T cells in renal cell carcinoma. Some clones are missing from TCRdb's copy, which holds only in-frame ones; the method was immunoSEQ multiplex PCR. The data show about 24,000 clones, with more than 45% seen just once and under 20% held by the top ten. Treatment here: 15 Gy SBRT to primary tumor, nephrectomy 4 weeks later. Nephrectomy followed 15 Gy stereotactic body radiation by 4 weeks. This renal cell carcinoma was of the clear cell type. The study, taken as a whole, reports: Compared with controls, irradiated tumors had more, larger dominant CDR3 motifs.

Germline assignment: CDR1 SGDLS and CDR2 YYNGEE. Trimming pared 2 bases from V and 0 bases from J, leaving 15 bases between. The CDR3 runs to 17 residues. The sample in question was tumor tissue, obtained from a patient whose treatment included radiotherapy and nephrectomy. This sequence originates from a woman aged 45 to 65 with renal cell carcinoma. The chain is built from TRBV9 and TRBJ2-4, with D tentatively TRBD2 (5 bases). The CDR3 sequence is CASSVTGEPLAKNIQYF. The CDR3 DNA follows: TGTGCCAGCAGCGTTACTGGGGAGCCACTAGCCAAAAACATTCAGTACTTC. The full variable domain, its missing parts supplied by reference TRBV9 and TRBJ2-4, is DSGVTQTPKHLITATGQRVTLRCSPRSGDLSVYWYQQSLDQGLQFLIQYYNGEERAKGNILERFSAQQFPDLHSELNLSSLELGDSALYFCASSVTGEPLAKNIQYFGAGTRLSVL.